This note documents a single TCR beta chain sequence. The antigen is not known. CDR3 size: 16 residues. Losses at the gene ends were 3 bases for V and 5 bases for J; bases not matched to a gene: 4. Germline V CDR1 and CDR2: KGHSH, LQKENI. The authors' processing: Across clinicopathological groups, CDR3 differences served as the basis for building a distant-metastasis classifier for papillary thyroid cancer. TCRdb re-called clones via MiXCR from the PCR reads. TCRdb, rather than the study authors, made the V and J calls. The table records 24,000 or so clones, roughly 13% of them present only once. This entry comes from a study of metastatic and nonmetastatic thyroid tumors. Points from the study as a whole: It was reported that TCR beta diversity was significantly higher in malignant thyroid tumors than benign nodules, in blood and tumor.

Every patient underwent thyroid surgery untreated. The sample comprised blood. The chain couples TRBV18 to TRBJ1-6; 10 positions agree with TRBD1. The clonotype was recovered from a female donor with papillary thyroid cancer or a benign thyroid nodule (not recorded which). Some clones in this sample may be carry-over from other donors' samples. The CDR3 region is CASSPPGTGDNSPLHF. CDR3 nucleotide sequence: TGTGCCAGCTCACCGCCAGGGACAGGGGATAATTCACCCCTCCACTTT. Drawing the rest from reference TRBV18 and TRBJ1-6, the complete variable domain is NAGVMQNPRHLVRRRGQEARLRCSPMKGHSHVYWYRQLPEEGLKFMVYLQKENIIDESGMPKERFSAEFPKEGPSILRIQQVVRGDSAAYFCASSPPGTGDNSPLHFGNGTRLTVT.